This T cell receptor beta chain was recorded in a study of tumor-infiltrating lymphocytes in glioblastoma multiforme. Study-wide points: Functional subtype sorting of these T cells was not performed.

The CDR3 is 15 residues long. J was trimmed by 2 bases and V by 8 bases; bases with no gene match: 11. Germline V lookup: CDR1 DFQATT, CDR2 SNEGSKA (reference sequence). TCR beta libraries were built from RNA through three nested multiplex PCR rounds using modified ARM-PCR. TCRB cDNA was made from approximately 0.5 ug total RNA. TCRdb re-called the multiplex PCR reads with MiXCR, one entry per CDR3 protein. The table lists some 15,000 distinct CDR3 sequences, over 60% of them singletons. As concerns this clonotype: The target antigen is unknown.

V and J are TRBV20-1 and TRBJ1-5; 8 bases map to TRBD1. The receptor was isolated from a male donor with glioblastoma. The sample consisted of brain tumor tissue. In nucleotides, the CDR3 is TGCAGTTCTCGAGGGGACAGGTATTGCAATCAGCCCCAGCATTTT. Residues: CSSRGDRYCNQPQHF.